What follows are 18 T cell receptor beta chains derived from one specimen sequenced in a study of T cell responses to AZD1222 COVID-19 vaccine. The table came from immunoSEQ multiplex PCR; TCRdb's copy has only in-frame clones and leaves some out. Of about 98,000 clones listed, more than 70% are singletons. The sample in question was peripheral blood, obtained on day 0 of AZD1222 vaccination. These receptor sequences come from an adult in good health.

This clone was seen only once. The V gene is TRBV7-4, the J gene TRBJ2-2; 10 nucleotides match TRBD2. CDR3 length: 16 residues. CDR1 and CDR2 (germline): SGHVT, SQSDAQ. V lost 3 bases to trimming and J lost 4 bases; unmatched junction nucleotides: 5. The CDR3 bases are TGTGCCAGCAGCTTCGGTAGCGGGAGGCTCACCGGGGAGCTGTTTTTT. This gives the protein CASSFGSGRLTGELFF.

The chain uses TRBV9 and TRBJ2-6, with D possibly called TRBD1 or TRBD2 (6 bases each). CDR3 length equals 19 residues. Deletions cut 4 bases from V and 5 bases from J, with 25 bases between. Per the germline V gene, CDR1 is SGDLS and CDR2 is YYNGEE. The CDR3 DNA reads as TGTGCCAGCAGCTTGCACGGGGGCCAAAATAGGCTGAGGGCCAACGTCCTGACTTTC. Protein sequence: CASSLHGGQNRLRANVLTF.

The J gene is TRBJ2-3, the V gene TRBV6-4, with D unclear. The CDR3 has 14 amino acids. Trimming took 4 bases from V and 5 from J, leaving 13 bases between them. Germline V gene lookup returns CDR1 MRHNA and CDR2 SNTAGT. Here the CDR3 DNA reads TGTGCCAGCAGTGTCGGATCCAAGGAAGATACGCAGTATTTT. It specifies CASSVGSKEDTQYF.

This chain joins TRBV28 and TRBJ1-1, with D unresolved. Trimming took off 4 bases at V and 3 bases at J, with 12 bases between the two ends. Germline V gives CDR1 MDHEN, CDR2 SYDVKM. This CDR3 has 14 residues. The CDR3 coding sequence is TGTGCCAGCAGTTCAAAAACCGGATACACTGAAGCTTTCTTT. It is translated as CASSSKTGYTEAFF. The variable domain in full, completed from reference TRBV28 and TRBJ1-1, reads DVKVTQSSRYLVKRTGEKVFLECVQDMDHENMFWYRQDPGLGLRLIYFSYDVKMKEKGDIPEGYSVSREKKERFSLILESASTNQTSMYLCASSSKTGYTEAFFGQGTRLTVV.

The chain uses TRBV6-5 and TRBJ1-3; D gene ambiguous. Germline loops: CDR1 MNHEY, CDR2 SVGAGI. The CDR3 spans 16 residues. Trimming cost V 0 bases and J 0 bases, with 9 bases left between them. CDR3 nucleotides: TGTGCCAGCAGTTACTCGGTAGCATACTCTGGAAACACCATATATTTT. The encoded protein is CASSYSVAYSGNTIYF.

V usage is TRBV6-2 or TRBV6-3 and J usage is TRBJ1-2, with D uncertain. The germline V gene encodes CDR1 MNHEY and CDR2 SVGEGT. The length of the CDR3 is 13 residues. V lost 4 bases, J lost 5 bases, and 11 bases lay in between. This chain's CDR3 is CASSSTNTYGYTF. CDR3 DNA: TGTGCCAGCAGTTCAACCAACACGTATGGCTACACCTTC.

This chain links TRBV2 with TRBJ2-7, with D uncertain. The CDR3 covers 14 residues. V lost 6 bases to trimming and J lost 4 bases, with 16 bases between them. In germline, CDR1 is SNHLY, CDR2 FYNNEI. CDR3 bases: TGTGCCAGCAGAGCCCGGGCCACACAGTACGAGCAGTACTTC. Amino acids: CASRARATQYEQYF.

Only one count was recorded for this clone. CDR3 in DNA: TGCAGTGCTAGTGCCGGGACTAGCGGGGGTCCAGAGACCCAGTACTTC. Its protein product is CSASAGTSGGPETQYF. The V gene is TRBV20-1, the J gene TRBJ2-5; 14 nucleotides agree with TRBD2. The CDR3 spans 16 residues. Germline V gene lookup returns CDR1 DFQATT and CDR2 SNEGSKA (reference sequence). Germline trimming cut 3 bases from V and 4 bases from J; bases unmatched to any gene: 7.

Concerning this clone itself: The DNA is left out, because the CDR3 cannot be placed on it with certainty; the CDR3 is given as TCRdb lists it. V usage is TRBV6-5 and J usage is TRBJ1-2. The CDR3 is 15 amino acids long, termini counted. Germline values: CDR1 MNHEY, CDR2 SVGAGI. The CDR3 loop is CASSTSGLGAYGYTF.

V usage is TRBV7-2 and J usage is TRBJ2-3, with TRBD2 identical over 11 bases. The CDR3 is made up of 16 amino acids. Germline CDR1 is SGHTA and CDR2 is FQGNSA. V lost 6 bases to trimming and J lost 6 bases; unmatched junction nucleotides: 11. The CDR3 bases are TGTGCCAGCAGTCCCACTAGCGGGAGCGCTAGCGATACGCAGTATTTT. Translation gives CASSPTSGSASDTQYF.

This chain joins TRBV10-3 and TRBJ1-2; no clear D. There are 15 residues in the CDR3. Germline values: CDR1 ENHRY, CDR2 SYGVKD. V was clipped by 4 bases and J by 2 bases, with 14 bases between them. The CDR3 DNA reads TGTGCCATCAGTGCGATCCAGGAGGCAAACTATGGCTACACCTTC. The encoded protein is CAISAIQEANYGYTF.

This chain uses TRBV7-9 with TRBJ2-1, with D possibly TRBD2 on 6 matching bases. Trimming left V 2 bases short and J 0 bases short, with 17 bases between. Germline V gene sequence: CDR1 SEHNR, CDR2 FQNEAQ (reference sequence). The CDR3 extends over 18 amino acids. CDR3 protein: CASSLRGLRDSSYNEQFF. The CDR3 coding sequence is TGTGCCAGCAGCTTAAGGGGCTTGCGGGATAGCTCCTACAATGAGCAGTTCTTC.

CDR3 amino acids: CASSPNTVNTEAFF. The CDR3 nucleotides read TGCGCCAGCAGTCCTAATACGGTGAACACTGAAGCTTTCTTT. The chain has TRBV5-1 and TRBJ1-1; no firm D call. This CDR3 region has 14 residues. Germline V lookup: CDR1 SGHRS, CDR2 YFSETQ. V was clipped by 5 bases and J by 0 bases, with 11 bases between them.

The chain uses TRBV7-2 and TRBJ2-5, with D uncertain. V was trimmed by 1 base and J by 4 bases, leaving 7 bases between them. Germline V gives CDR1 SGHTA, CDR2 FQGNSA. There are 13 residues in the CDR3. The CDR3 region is CASSLEFAETQYF. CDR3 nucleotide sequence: TGTGCCAGCAGCTTAGAGTTCGCAGAGACCCAGTACTTC.

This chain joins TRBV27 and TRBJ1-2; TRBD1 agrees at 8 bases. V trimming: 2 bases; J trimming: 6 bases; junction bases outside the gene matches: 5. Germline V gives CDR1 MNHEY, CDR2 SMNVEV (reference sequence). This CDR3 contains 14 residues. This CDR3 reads CASSLGGQGNGYTF. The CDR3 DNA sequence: TGTGCCAGCAGTTTAGGTGGACAGGGCAATGGCTACACCTTC.

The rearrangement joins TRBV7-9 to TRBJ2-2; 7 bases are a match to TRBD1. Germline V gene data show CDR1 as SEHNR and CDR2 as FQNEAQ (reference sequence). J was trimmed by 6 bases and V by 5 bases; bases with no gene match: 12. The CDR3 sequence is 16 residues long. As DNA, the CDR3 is TGTGCCAGCAGCCCCACTTCGACAGGGCGACCCGGGGAGCTGTTTTTT. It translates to CASSPTSTGRPGELFF.

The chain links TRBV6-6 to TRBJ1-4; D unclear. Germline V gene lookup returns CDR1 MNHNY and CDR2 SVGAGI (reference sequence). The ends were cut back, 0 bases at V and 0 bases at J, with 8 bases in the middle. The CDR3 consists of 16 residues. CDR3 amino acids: CASSYSSRTTNEKLFF. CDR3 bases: TGTGCCAGCAGTTACTCGAGCCGGACAACTAATGAAAAACTGTTTTTT.

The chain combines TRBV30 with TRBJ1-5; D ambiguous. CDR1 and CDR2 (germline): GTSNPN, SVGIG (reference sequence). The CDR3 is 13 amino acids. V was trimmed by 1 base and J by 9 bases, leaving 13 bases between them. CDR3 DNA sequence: TGTGCCTGGAGTGGGGCGGTCGAGTCGCCCCAGCATTTT. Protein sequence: CAWSGAVESPQHF.